This passage covers 9 T cell receptor beta chains from one sample sequenced in a study of blood T cell repertoires in COVID-19. The table came from immunoSEQ multiplex PCR; TCRdb's copy has only in-frame clones and leaves some out. The sample holds under 450,000 clones, 75% to 90% seen once. Sequencing was carried out using peripheral blood. Every receptor here comes from a woman aged 55-70 years with COVID-19, enrolled during active disease.

The genes are TRBV5-1 and TRBJ1-5, with D maybe TRBD1 (5 bases). Looked up from germline, CDR1 is SGHRS and CDR2 is YFSETQ. The V gene lost 4 bases and the J gene lost 2 bases, with 16 bases spanning the gap. CDR3 length: 16 amino acids. The CDR3 nucleotides are TGCGCCAGCAGCCCCGAGTTGGGGGGAGGCAATCAGCCCCAGCATTTT. Translation gives CASSPELGGGNQPQHF. Variable domain in full (rest from reference TRBV5-1 and TRBJ1-5): KAGVTQTPRYLIKTRGQQVTLSCSPISGHRSVSWYQQTPGQGLQFLFEYFSETQRNKGNFPGRFSGRQFSNSRSEMNVSTLELGDSALYLCASSPELGGGNQPQHFGDGTRLSIL.

The chain couples TRBV7-9 to TRBJ2-3, with D uncertain. Germline V CDR1 and CDR2: SEHNR, FQNEAQ (reference sequence). CDR3 length equals 13 residues. Trimming stripped 7 bases from V and 5 bases from J, with 13 bases between. The CDR3 nucleotides read TGTGCCAGCAAACCCGAGGTAATAGATACGCAGTATTTT. Translation gives CASKPEVIDTQYF. The full variable domain, in which reference TRBV7-9 and TRBJ2-3 provide the parts outside the CDR3, is DTGVSQNPRHKITKRGQNVTFRCDPISEHNRLYWYRQTLGQGPEFLTYFQNEAQLEKSRLLSDRFSAERPKGSFSTLEIQRTEQGDSAMYLCASKPEVIDTQYFGPGTRLTVL.

The V gene is TRBV15, the J gene TRBJ2-2, with 9 nucleotides matching TRBD1. CDR1 LNHNV and CDR2 YYDKDF come from the germline V gene (reference sequence). There are 16 residues in the CDR3. V gave up 3 bases and J gave up 7 bases; unmatched junction bases: 9. The CDR3 loop is CATSRGQGATNGELFF. The DNA for the CDR3 is TGTGCCACCAGCAGGGGACAGGGAGCTACGAACGGGGAGCTGTTTTTT. The full variable domain, its missing parts supplied by reference TRBV15 and TRBJ2-2, is DAMVIQNPRYQVTQFGKPVTLSCSQTLNHNVMYWYQQKSSQAPKLLFHYYDKDFNNEADTPDNFQSRRPNTSFCFLDIRSPGLGDTAMYLCATSRGQGATNGELFFGEGSRLTVL.

Here the CDR3 DNA reads TGTGCCAGCAGCGTCGGGACAGGGAGCACAGATACGCAGTATTTT. Protein product: CASSVGTGSTDTQYF. The chain couples TRBV7-7 to TRBJ2-3, with TRBD1 matching 9 bases. CDR3 size: 15 residues. J was trimmed by 0 bases and V by 5 bases; bases with no gene match: 3. CDR1 and CDR2 from the germline V gene are SSHAT and FNYEAQ (reference sequence).

The chain joins TRBV30 to TRBJ2-1; weak D call: TRBD2 (6 bases). CDR3 length equals 13 residues. CDR1 and CDR2 (germline): GTSNPN, SVGIG (reference sequence). V was trimmed by 4 bases and J by 0 bases, leaving 7 bases between them. CDR3 protein: CAWTGVSYNEQFF. CDR3 sequence (DNA): TGTGCCTGGACGGGGGTCTCCTACAATGAGCAGTTCTTC.

CDR3 nucleotides: TGTGCCAGCAGTGAAACGGCAGGGAAGCAGTACTTC. It yields the protein CASSETAGKQYF. The chain has TRBV2 and TRBJ2-7, with a possible D match to TRBD1 (5 bases). The CDR3 runs 12 residues. V was clipped by 2 bases and J by 8 bases, with 10 bases between them. Germline lookup yields CDR1 SNHLY and CDR2 FYNNEI.

A note on this clone: Germline is not matched at one junction end, which may reflect a read error. The gene calls are TRBV19 and TRBJ2-7; D remains ambiguous. This CDR3 has 13 amino acids. Germline loops: CDR1 LNHDA, CDR2 SQIVND (reference sequence). CDR3 region: CVSREQLYYEQYF. As DNA, the CDR3 is TGTGTCAGTAGGGAACAGCTCTACTACGAGCAGTACTTC.

The chain uses TRBV5-1 and TRBJ1-2; 9 bases match TRBD1. Germline V gene lookup returns CDR1 SGHRS and CDR2 YFSETQ. This CDR3 contains 14 residues. Unmatched junction bases numbered 2, after V lost 1 base and J lost 4 bases. The CDR3 DNA reads as TGCGCCAGCAGCTTGAGACAGGGGGGCTATGGCTACACCTTC. This encodes CASSLRQGGYGYTF.

In this sample, this clone turned up once. The genes are TRBV4-1 and TRBJ2-1; D is perhaps TRBD2 (5 bases). Germline values: CDR1 MGHRA, CDR2 YSYEKL. CDR3 size: 12 residues. Between the trimmed V and J ends, which lost 1 base and 12 bases, there was a span of 10 bases. The CDR3 region is CASSQVKSGQFF. The CDR3 DNA reads as TGCGCCAGCAGCCAAGTTAAGAGCGGGCAGTTCTTC.